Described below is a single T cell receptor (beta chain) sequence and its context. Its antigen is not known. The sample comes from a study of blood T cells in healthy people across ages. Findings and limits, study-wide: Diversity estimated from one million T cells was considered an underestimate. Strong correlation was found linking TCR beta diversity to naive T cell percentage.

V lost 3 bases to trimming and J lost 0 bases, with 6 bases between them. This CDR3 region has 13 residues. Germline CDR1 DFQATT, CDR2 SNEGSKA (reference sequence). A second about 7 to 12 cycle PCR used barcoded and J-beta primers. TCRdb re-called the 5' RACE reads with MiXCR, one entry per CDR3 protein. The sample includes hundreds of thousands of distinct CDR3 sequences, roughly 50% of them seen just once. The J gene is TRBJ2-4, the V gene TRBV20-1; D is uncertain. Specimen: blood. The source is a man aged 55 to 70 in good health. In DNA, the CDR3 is TGCAGTGCTAGGGGTCCAGCCAAAAACATTCAGTACTTC. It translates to CSARGPAKNIQYF.